Presented here are 3 T cell receptor beta chains from one specimen sequenced in a study of response to subunit inactivated influenza vaccine. Each CDR3 protein is one row after TCRdb ran MiXCR on the RT-PCR reads. The sample has 530,000 or so distinct CDR3 sequences, over 9.5% seen once. This specimen was PBMCs from blood, taken on the day of vaccination. The receptors were sampled from a man aged 50 to 59 who received an inactivated influenza vaccine.

The CDR3 loop is CASRAQDRGDGYTF. CDR3 bases: TGTGCCAGCAGGGCCCAGGACAGGGGTGATGGCTACACCTTC. This chain uses TRBV12-3 or TRBV12-4 with TRBJ1-2; 9 bases match TRBD1. The CDR3 runs to 14 residues. V lost 6 bases to trimming and J lost 6 bases; unmatched junction nucleotides: 8.

This sequence joins TRBV20-1 and TRBJ1-2; the D is unclear. The V and J ends lost 5 bases and 1 base respectively, with 8 bases between them. Germline-derived CDR1 and CDR2 are DFQATT and SNEGSKA (reference sequence). This CDR3 has 12 amino acids. CDR3 amino acids: CSAGLLNYGYTF. CDR3 DNA: TGCAGTGCTGGACTCCTTAACTATGGCTACACCTTC.

This clonotype was seen repeatedly, ten times or more. V and J are TRBV20-1 and TRBJ1-5; 7 nucleotides agree with TRBD1. Germline trimming cut 5 bases from V and 3 bases from J; bases unmatched to any gene: 16. Per the germline V gene, CDR1 is DFQATT and CDR2 is SNEGSKA (reference sequence). The CDR3 loop spans 17 amino acids. The CDR3 bases are TGCAGTGCTGAAAGAATGACGGGACAGAAAATCAATCAGCCCCAGCATTTT. Protein product: CSAERMTGQKINQPQHF.